A single sample is the source of the 32 T cell receptor beta chains below, sequenced in a study of blood T cells in healthy people across ages. A sample-barcoded 5' primer and a J-beta primer mix were used in a second PCR of roughly 7 to 12 cycles. TCRdb used MiXCR to reprocess the 5' RACE reads, holding one entry per CDR3 protein. The table records over 1,200,000 distinct CDR3 sequences, around 59% of them present only once. The sample taken for sequencing was blood. These receptors originate from a man between 18 and 29 years old in good health.

The chain has TRBV27 and TRBJ2-1; 14 positions match TRBD2. V lost 2 bases and J lost 10; bases outside the gene matches: 13. The CDR3 is made up of 18 amino acids. CDR1 and CDR2 (germline): MNHEY, SMNVEV (reference sequence). The DNA of the CDR3 is TGTGCCAGCAGTTTACACGGACTAGCGGGAGGAGACTCCTACGAGCAGTTCTTC. Translated: CASSLHGLAGGDSYEQFF.

V usage is TRBV15 and J usage is TRBJ1-2; D might be TRBD1 (5 bases). The CDR3 covers 13 residues. Germline V gene data show CDR1 as LNHNV and CDR2 as YYDKDF (reference sequence). V gave up 5 bases and J gave up 3 bases, with 10 bases separating them. The CDR3 DNA is TGTGCCACCAGCCAGGGAGCAGACTATGGCTACACCTTC. Translating gives CATSQGADYGYTF.

The chain links TRBV3-1 to TRBJ2-7; D not certain. Trimming removed 4 bases from V and 5 bases from J, with 12 bases in between. Germline lookup yields CDR1 LGHDT and CDR2 YNNKEL (reference sequence). The length of the CDR3 is 13 residues. CDR3 loop: CASSRLSSDEQYF. The CDR3, as DNA: TGTGCCAGCAGCCGCCTGAGTTCGGACGAGCAGTACTTC.

The gene calls are TRBV3-1 and TRBJ2-7; 7 bases are a match to TRBD1. Trimming cost V 6 bases and J 0 bases; bases outside gene matches: 8. Looked up from germline, CDR1 is LGHDT and CDR2 is YNNKEL (reference sequence). This CDR3 comprises 15 residues. CDR3 amino acids: CASSFTGTASYEQYF. CDR3 DNA sequence: TGTGCCAGCAGTTTTACCGGGACAGCCTCCTACGAGCAGTACTTC.

This clonotype was counted once. The V gene is TRBV7-9, the J gene TRBJ2-6, with a weak D call TRBD1 (5 bases). CDR3 size: 17 residues. Between the trimmed V and J ends, which lost 1 base and 0 bases, there was a span of 10 bases. Germline V gene sequence: CDR1 SEHNR, CDR2 FQNEAQ (reference sequence). DNA for the CDR3: TGTGCCAGCAGCTTAGTGGGGCAAAACTCTGGGGCCAACGTCCTGACTTTC. Translation gives CASSLVGQNSGANVLTF. Drawing the rest from reference TRBV7-9 and TRBJ2-6, the complete variable domain is DTGVSQNPRHKITKRGQNVTFRCDPISEHNRLYWYRQTLGQGPEFLTYFQNEAQLEKSRLLSDRFSAERPKGSFSTLEIQRTEQGDSAMYLCASSLVGQNSGANVLTFGAGSRLTVL.

The chain employs TRBV4-3 and TRBJ2-7; 8 positions agree with TRBD1. CDR3 size: 15 residues. Looked up from germline, CDR1 is LGHNA and CDR2 is YSLEER. Trimming removed 4 bases from V and 5 bases from J; junction bases left unmatched: 10. Here the CDR3 DNA reads TGCGCCAGCAGCCCCGGTGCCAGGGGGCTACACGAGCAGTACTTC. Its translation: CASSPGARGLHEQYF.

This clonotype has a handful of counts. This chain links TRBV20-1 with TRBJ2-1; 15 bases agree with TRBD2. Germline assignment: CDR1 DFQATT and CDR2 SNEGSKA (reference sequence). Unmatched junction bases numbered 3, after V lost 4 bases and J lost 8 bases. CDR3 size: 14 residues. CDR3 bases: TGCAGTGCTATGGGACTAGCGGGAGGATATGAGCAGTTCTTC. Translated: CSAMGLAGGYEQFF.

This chain links TRBV6-5 with TRBJ1-4, with 7 bases matching TRBD1. The germline V gene has CDR1 MNHEY and CDR2 SVGAGI. CDR3 size: 14 residues. Losses at the gene ends were 2 bases for V and 7 bases for J; bases not matched to a gene: 4. The CDR3 reads CASSYTGDFEKLFF. The DNA for the CDR3 is TGTGCCAGCAGTTACACAGGGGATTTTGAAAAACTGTTTTTT.

The gene calls are TRBV5-1 and TRBJ1-5; perhaps TRBD1 as D (6 bases). CDR3 length equals 14 residues. Deletions cut 4 bases from V and 3 bases from J, with 11 bases between. Germline-derived CDR1 and CDR2 are SGHRS and YFSETQ. The CDR3 nucleotides are TGCGCCAGCAGCCCAGGACAGAACAATCAGCCCCAGCATTTT. Encoded protein: CASSPGQNNQPQHF.

The gene calls are TRBV12-3 or TRBV12-4 and TRBJ1-1, with TRBD1 as a possible D gene (6 bases). V gave up 6 bases and J gave up 2 bases, with 13 bases separating them. The CDR3 is 14 amino acids. CDR3 coding DNA: TGTGCCAGCAGGGTCACAGGGCCCAACACTGAAGCTTTCTTT. It codes for CASRVTGPNTEAFF.

This clonotype was seen a handful of times. J is TRBJ2-1 and V is TRBV7-9; D uncertain. Germline V gene sequence: CDR1 SEHNR, CDR2 FQNEAQ (reference sequence). Deletions cut 1 base from V and 5 bases from J, with 6 bases between. There are 13 residues in the CDR3. CDR3 DNA: TGTGCCAGCAGCTTAGATACGGACAATGAGCAGTTCTTC. Translation gives CASSLDTDNEQFF. Full variable domain (missing parts from reference TRBV7-9 and TRBJ2-1): DTGVSQNPRHKITKRGQNVTFRCDPISEHNRLYWYRQTLGQGPEFLTYFQNEAQLEKSRLLSDRFSAERPKGSFSTLEIQRTEQGDSAMYLCASSLDTDNEQFFGPGTRLTVL.

The chain recombines TRBV6-6 with TRBJ2-1; perhaps TRBD1 as D (5 bases). This CDR3 has 13 amino acids. Between the trimmed V and J ends, which lost 8 bases and 10 bases, there was a span of 18 bases. CDR1 is MNHNY and CDR2 is SVGAGI in the germline V gene (reference sequence). This chain's CDR3 is CASRIGHSYEQFF. The DNA for the CDR3 is TGTGCCAGCCGAATTGGACATTCCTACGAGCAGTTCTTC.

V usage is TRBV4-1 and J usage is TRBJ2-4; maybe TRBD1 (5 bases). The J call may be wrong; the DNA end is better matched by TRBJ2-7. The germline V gene encodes CDR1 MGHRA and CDR2 YSYEKL. This CDR3 is built from 13 residues. The CDR3 is CASSDRQLYEQYF. Written as DNA, the CDR3 is TGCGCCAGCAGCGACAGACAGCTTTACGAGCAGTACTTC.

There are a few counts of this clonotype. The V gene is TRBV28, the J gene TRBJ2-1; D not resolved. Per the germline V gene, CDR1 is MDHEN and CDR2 is SYDVKM. The V end lost 6 bases, the J end lost 10 bases, and 10 bases lay between the germline ends. The CDR3 runs 11 residues. CDR3 DNA sequence: TGTGCCAGCAGCTGGAAATGGGAGCAGTTCTTC. Its translation: CASSWKWEQFF.

The chain couples TRBV29-1 to TRBJ2-7; no definite D call. CDR1 is SQVTM and CDR2 is ANQGSEA in the germline V gene. The CDR3 loop spans 13 amino acids. Trimming cost V 6 bases and J 1 base, with 13 bases left between them. The CDR3 DNA reads as TGCAGCGTCACGAGTCAACCTTCCTACGAGCAGTACTTC. Its translation: CSVTSQPSYEQYF.

V gene TRBV16 combines with J gene TRBJ2-7; 9 positions agree with TRBD2. Per the germline V gene, CDR1 is KGHSY and CDR2 is FQNENV. Germline trimming cut 1 base from V and 1 base from J; bases unmatched to any gene: 11. The CDR3 consists of 18 residues. The CDR3 loop is CASSQWGSGRMVSYEQYF. The CDR3 coding sequence is TGTGCCAGCAGCCAATGGGGTAGCGGGAGAATGGTATCCTACGAGCAGTACTTC. Drawing the rest from reference TRBV16 and TRBJ2-7, the complete variable domain is GEEVAQTPKHLVRGEGQKAKLYCAPIKGHSYVFWYQQVLKNEFKFLISFQNENVFDETGMPKERFSAKCLPNSPCSLEIQATKLEDSAVYFCASSQWGSGRMVSYEQYFGPGTRLTVT.

The chain recombines TRBV12-3 or TRBV12-4 with TRBJ1-1; no reliable D call. V shed 1 base and J shed 11 bases, with 14 bases lying between them. The CDR3 loop spans 13 amino acids. The CDR3 DNA sequence: TGTGCCAGCAGTTTAGGGTTTTCCCTTGGGGCTTTCTTT. This encodes CASSLGFSLGAFF.

The V gene is TRBV20-1, the J gene TRBJ2-1; weak D call: TRBD2 (6 bases). The CDR3 totals 15 residues. CDR1 is DFQATT, CDR2 SNEGSKA, per germline (reference sequence). Between the trimmed V and J ends, which lost 5 bases and 0 bases, there was a span of 14 bases. CDR3 amino acids: CSARGLSSSYNEQFF. The CDR3 DNA is TGCAGTGCTCGGGGGTTGAGCAGCTCCTACAATGAGCAGTTCTTC.

CDR3 sequence reads: CSASRVPTEAFF. The CDR3 bases are TGCAGTGCTAGCAGGGTACCCACTGAAGCTTTCTTT. The rearrangement uses TRBV20-1 and TRBJ1-1; weak D call: TRBD1 (5 bases). Trimming pared 3 bases from V and 4 bases from J, leaving 9 bases between. Germline V gene lookup returns CDR1 DFQATT and CDR2 SNEGSKA (reference sequence). The length of the CDR3 is 12 residues.

The count of this clonotype is one. The CDR3 nucleotides are TGTGCCAGCAGTATTACAGGGGAGGGGGAGACCCAGTACTTC. Translating it yields CASSITGEGETQYF. The chain is built from TRBV6-5 and TRBJ2-5; D may be TRBD1 or TRBD2 (7 bases each). The germline CDR1 and CDR2 sequences are MNHEY and SVGAGI. The length of the CDR3 is 14 residues. Deletions cut 5 bases from V and 5 bases from J, with 15 bases between.

The V gene is TRBV5-6, the J gene TRBJ2-7; TRBD2 might be the D (6 bases). The CDR3 consists of 15 residues. Germline CDR1 is SGHDT and CDR2 is YYEEEE. Trimming removed 5 bases from V and 2 bases from J, with 17 bases in between. CDR3 sequence reads: CASRTRGSPTYEQYF. CDR3 DNA: TGTGCCAGCAGGACTCGGGGGTCCCCTACCTACGAGCAGTACTTC.

The chain joins TRBV12-3 or TRBV12-4 to TRBJ1-1, with D possibly matching TRBD1 (5 bases). This CDR3 has 15 amino acids. V was shortened by 6 bases and J by 1 base, with 15 bases between the two germline ends. The CDR3: CASRPTGVPNTEAFF. CDR3 nucleotide sequence: TGTGCCAGCAGACCTACGGGGGTCCCGAACACTGAAGCTTTCTTT.

The chain couples TRBV20-1 to TRBJ2-3, with 9 bases aligning to TRBD2. The CDR3 is 17 amino acids. J was trimmed by 1 base and V by 4 bases; bases with no gene match: 12. In germline, CDR1 is DFQATT, CDR2 SNEGSKA (reference sequence). CDR3 amino acids: CSANGGGRGPGTDTQYF. CDR3 sequence (DNA): TGCAGTGCTAATGGTGGCGGGAGGGGACCGGGCACAGATACGCAGTATTTT.

The genes are TRBV21-1 and TRBJ1-2. TRBV21-1 is tagged as a pseudogene. This CDR3 has 15 amino acids. This CDR3 is CASSKDSETNYGYTF. For the CDR3, the DNA is TGTGCCAGCAGCAAAGATTCGGAGACCAACTATGGCTACACCTTC.

This chain joins TRBV6-2 or TRBV6-3 and TRBJ2-4; D may be TRBD1 or TRBD2 (6 bases each). In germline, CDR1 is MNHEY, CDR2 SVGEGT. V lost 9 bases and J lost 4, with 16 bases in between. CDR3 length equals 14 residues. CDR3 sequence (DNA): TGTGCCAGTTCTTGGGGGGCCGCTAAAAACATTCAGTACTTC. Amino acids: CASSWGAAKNIQYF.

This clonotype has more than one count but fewer than ten. This sequence joins TRBV4-2 and TRBJ2-5, with D possibly TRBD2 on 6 matching bases. The germline V gene has CDR1 LGHNA and CDR2 YNFKEQ. The V and J ends lost 0 bases and 5 bases respectively, with 13 bases between them. This CDR3 comprises 15 residues. The CDR3 bases are TGTGCCAGCAGCCAAGAACCCGGGGGAGGCGAGACCCAGTACTTC. Its protein product is CASSQEPGGGETQYF.

This clonotype came up a few times. V is TRBV4-2 and J is TRBJ2-1, with 7 bases that match TRBD1. This CDR3 is built from 15 residues. The junction had 4 bases not matched to a gene; V was cut back by 0 bases and J by 5 bases. Looked up from germline, CDR1 is LGHNA and CDR2 is YNFKEQ. The CDR3 DNA is TGTGCCAGCAGCCAAGATGGACAGGCCCACAATGAGCAGTTCTTC. The encoded protein is CASSQDGQAHNEQFF.

The CDR3 bases are TGTGCCAGTAATTTTGGACAGGGGTCAGATACGCAGTATTTT. This codes for CASNFGQGSDTQYF. V usage is TRBV19 and J usage is TRBJ2-3, with 9 bases lining up with TRBD1. The length of the CDR3 is 14 residues. The germline CDR1 and CDR2 sequences are LNHDA and SQIVND (reference sequence). Unmatched junction bases numbered 6, after V lost 7 bases and J lost 4 bases.

This chain connects TRBV25-1 to TRBJ2-6, with D perhaps TRBD2 (5 bases). Germline-derived CDR1 and CDR2 are MGHDK and SYGVNS. V dropped 1 base and J dropped 3 bases, with 7 bases sitting between them. CDR3 length: 15 amino acids. The CDR3 loop reads CASSEWSGGANVLTF. The CDR3 DNA is TGTGCCAGCAGTGAATGGAGCGGTGGGGCCAACGTCCTGACTTTC.

Comments on this clonotype: The junction departs from the called germline gene at one end, perhaps through a read error. The chain links TRBV7-2 to TRBJ2-7, with 9 bases that match TRBD1. There are 14 residues in the CDR3. CDR1 is SGHTA, CDR2 FQGNSA, per germline. The CDR3 DNA is TGTGCCAGCACCTTACAGGGGGCGGATTACGAGCAGTACTTC. Amino acid sequence: CASTLQGADYEQYF.

The CDR3 loop is CASSVGFGNTEAFF. CDR3 sequence (DNA): TGTGCCAGCAGCGTAGGGTTCGGAAACACTGAAGCTTTCTTT. The rearrangement joins TRBV9 to TRBJ1-1; D is unclear. V dropped 0 bases and J dropped 2 bases, with 8 bases sitting between them. The germline CDR1 and CDR2 sequences are SGDLS and YYNGEE. CDR3 size: 14 residues. Using reference TRBV9 and TRBJ1-1 for the parts outside the CDR3, the full variable domain is DSGVTQTPKHLITATGQRVTLRCSPRSGDLSVYWYQQSLDQGLQFLIQYYNGEERAKGNILERFSAQQFPDLHSELNLSSLELGDSALYFCASSVGFGNTEAFFGQGTRLTVV.

This clonotype was detected only a few times. V gene TRBV20-1 combines with J gene TRBJ2-7, with D unclear. Looked up from germline, CDR1 is DFQATT and CDR2 is SNEGSKA (reference sequence). The CDR3 runs 15 residues. Trimming removed 0 bases from V and 2 bases from J, with 14 bases in between. CDR3 loop: CSARDPVGLAYEQYF. Written as DNA, the CDR3 is TGCAGTGCTAGAGACCCCGTGGGCCTCGCCTACGAGCAGTACTTC.